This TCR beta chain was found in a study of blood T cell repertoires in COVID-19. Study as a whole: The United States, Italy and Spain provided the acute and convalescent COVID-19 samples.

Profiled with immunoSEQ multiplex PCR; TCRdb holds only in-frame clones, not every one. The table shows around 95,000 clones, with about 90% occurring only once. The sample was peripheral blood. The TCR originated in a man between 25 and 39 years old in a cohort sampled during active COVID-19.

The CDR3 region is CASSLGGKGWQETQYF. CDR3 DNA sequence: TGTGCCAGCAGCTTGGGAGGCAAGGGGTGGCAGGAGACCCAGTACTTC. The chain has TRBV5-8 and TRBJ2-5, with TRBD1 as a possible D gene (5 bases). Germline CDR1 is SGHTS and CDR2 is YDEGEE. V gave up 0 bases and J gave up 5 bases, with 17 bases separating them. CDR3 length: 16 amino acids.